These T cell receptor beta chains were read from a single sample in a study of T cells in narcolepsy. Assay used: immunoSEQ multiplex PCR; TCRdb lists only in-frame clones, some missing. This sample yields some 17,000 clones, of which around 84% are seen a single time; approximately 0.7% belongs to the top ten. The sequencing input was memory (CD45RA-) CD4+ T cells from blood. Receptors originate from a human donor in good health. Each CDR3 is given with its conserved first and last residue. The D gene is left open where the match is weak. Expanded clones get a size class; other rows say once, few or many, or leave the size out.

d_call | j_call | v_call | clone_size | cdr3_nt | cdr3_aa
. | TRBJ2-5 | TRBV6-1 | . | TGTGCCAGCAGTGAAGCGCGGGGACGGGAGACCCAGTACTTC | CASSEARGRETQYF
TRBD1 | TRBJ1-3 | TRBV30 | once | TGTGCCTGGGGTTTACAGGGGGTGGACACCATATATTTT | CAWGLQGVDTIYF
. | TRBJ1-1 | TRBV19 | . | TGTGCCAGTAGTATACTTGGGGTGCACACTGAAGCTTTCTTT | CASSILGVHTEAFF
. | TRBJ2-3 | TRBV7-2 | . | TGTGCCAGCAGCCGGGACAGCACAGATACGCAGTATTTT | CASSRDSTDTQYF
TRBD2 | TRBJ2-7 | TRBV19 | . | TGTGCCAGTAGTATACGGCTGGCGGGAGGTCTCTACGAGCAGTACTTC | CASSIRLAGGLYEQYF
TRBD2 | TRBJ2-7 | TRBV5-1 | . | TGCGCCAGCAATTCAGCGGGGGGGCCCTACGAGCAGTACTTC | CASNSAGGPYEQYF
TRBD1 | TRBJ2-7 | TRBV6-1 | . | TGTGCCAGCAGTGAACAGGGGGTCTCCTACGAGCAGTACTTC | CASSEQGVSYEQYF
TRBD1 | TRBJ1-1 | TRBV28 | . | TGTTCCCTTGGGACAGGGGGCACTGAAGCTTTCTTT | CSLGTGGTEAFF
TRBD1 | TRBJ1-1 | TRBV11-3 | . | TGTGCCAGCAGCCACGGGACAGTAGACGGTGAAGCTTTCTTT | CASSHGTVDGEAFF
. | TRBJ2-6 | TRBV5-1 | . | TGCGCCAGCAGCTACGCACTTGGGGCCAACGTCCTGACTTTC | CASSYALGANVLTF
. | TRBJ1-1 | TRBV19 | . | TGTGCCAGTAGTGCTTACATGAACACTGAAGCTTTCTTT | CASSAYMNTEAFF
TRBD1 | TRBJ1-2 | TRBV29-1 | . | TGCAGCGCCCTAGGGGGCAACTATGGCTACACCTTC | CSALGGNYGYTF
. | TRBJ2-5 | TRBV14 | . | TGTGCCAGCAGCCAGAGTAGCTTAGGGGAGACCCAGTACTTC | CASSQSSLGETQYF
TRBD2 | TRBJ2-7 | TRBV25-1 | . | TGTGCCAGCAGTGCTATAGCGGGCGAGCAGTACTTC | CASSAIAGEQYF
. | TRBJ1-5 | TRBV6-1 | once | TGTGCCAGTTCTTTAGTTGGTAGCAATCAGCCCCAGCATTTT | CASSLVGSNQPQHF
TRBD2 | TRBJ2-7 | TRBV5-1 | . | TGCGCCAGCAGCTTGAATAGCGGGGGGGTTCCTGGCGAGCAGTACTTC | CASSLNSGGVPGEQYF